The 4 T cell receptor beta chains below all came from one sample that was sequenced in a study of control samples from healthy donors and cancer patients. The repertoire was sequenced with immunoSEQ multiplex PCR; TCRdb's copy has only in-frame clones and lacks some. The sample shows approximately 150,000 clones, roughly 95% of them seen only once. The source material was blood. Source of these receptors: a woman aged 25 to 39 in good health.

The V call is TRBV28, the J call TRBJ2-2; 8 bases map to TRBD1. CDR1 and CDR2 from the germline V gene are MDHEN and SYDVKM. V was pared by 1 base and J by 6 bases, with 4 bases of the junction left unmatched. The CDR3 spans 15 residues. CDR3 nucleotide sequence: TGTGCCAGCAGTTTATCGACAGGGGATGCCGGGGAGCTGTTTTTT. It encodes CASSLSTGDAGELFF. The full variable domain, with the rest looked up from reference TRBV28 and TRBJ2-2, is DVKVTQSSRYLVKRTGEKVFLECVQDMDHENMFWYRQDPGLGLRLIYFSYDVKMKEKGDIPEGYSVSREKKERFSLILESASTNQTSMYLCASSLSTGDAGELFFGEGSRLTVL.

The sample holds one count of this clone. J is TRBJ2-7 and V is TRBV12-3 or TRBV12-4, with TRBD1 matching 9 bases. V lost 6 bases to trimming and J lost 2 bases; unmatched junction nucleotides: 2. The length of the CDR3 is 13 residues. In DNA, the CDR3 is TGTGCCAGCAGGAGACAGGGGGCCTACGAGCAGTACTTC. Its translation is CASRRQGAYEQYF.

V usage is TRBV7-8 and J usage is TRBJ1-2; possible D gene TRBD1, 5 bases. This CDR3 has 16 amino acids. Trimming cost V 3 bases and J 0 bases, with 14 bases left between them. CDR1 is SGHVS, CDR2 FQNEAQ, per germline. The CDR3 is CASSLAGSPSNYGYTF. In DNA, the CDR3 is TGTGCCAGCAGCTTGGCAGGGAGCCCTTCTAACTATGGCTACACCTTC.

V and J are TRBV6-5 and TRBJ2-3; the match to TRBD1 covers 9 bases. Germline V gene lookup returns CDR1 MNHEY and CDR2 SVGAGI. This CDR3 has 16 amino acids. Trimming took 4 bases from V and 3 from J; bases not matched to a gene: 8. DNA for the CDR3: TGTGCCAGCAGTTCGATACAGGGGGCGTATACAGATACGCAGTATTTT. It translates to CASSSIQGAYTDTQYF.